Listed below are T cell receptor beta chains from one sample, sequenced in a study of CD8 T cells in Susac syndrome. TCRdb re-analysed the immunoSEQ multiplex PCR reads in MiXCR, keeping a single row per CDR3 protein. This table has 200,000 to 300,000 distinct CDR3 sequences, 90% to 97% appearing once. The sequencing input was CD4+ T cells from PBMCs. The receptors derive from a human donor with Susac syndrome. The CDR3 runs from the conserved cysteine through the conserved F or W. The D gene is left open where the match is weak. Clone size is not always given. Where it is, it says once, few, many or a class for expanded clones.

V	J	D	size	CDR3	DNA
TRBV15	TRBJ2-6	-	-	CATSFRPLGLANVLTF	TGTGCCACCAGCTTCCGACCTCTCGGGCTGGCCAACGTCCTGACTTTC
TRBV10-2	TRBJ2-7	-	-	CASSEAGNPYGQYF	TGCGCCAGCAGTGAGGCCGGGAATCCCTACGGGCAGTACTTC
TRBV5-4	TRBJ2-7	TRBD1	once	CASRPTGTGAAYEQYF	TGTGCCAGCAGACCGACCGGGACAGGGGCCGCCTACGAGCAGTACTTC
TRBV5-1	TRBJ2-6	-	-	CASSLQSTAGANVLTF	TGCGCCAGCAGCTTGCAGTCGACGGCTGGGGCCAACGTCCTGACTTTC
TRBV20-1	TRBJ1-5	-	-	CSGRADSNQPQHF	TGCAGTGGCAGGGCCGATAGCAATCAGCCCCAGCATTTT
TRBV28	TRBJ2-7	-	-	CASSQGGKAYEQYF	TGTGCCAGCAGTCAAGGGGGGAAAGCCTACGAGCAGTACTTC
TRBV11-1	TRBJ2-7	TRBD2	-	CASSTTSGKISFYEQYF	TGTGCCAGCAGCACAACTAGCGGGAAAATTTCTTTTTACGAGCAGTACTTC
TRBV5-1	TRBJ2-3	TRBD1	-	CASSLDDRAGDTQYF	TGCGCCAGCAGCCTAGACGACAGGGCAGGAGATACGCAGTATTTT
TRBV6-4	TRBJ2-1	-	-	CARPGFEQFF	TGTGCCAGGCCAGGGTTCGAGCAGTTCTTC
TRBV29-1	TRBJ2-2	-	-	CSVLNAGYTGELFF	TGCAGCGTTCTTAATGCGGGTTACACCGGGGAGCTGTTTTTT
TRBV5-4	TRBJ2-3	-	-	CASRSFGVGRATDTQYF	TGTGCCAGCAGGTCTTTTGGGGTGGGACGGGCTACAGATACGCAGTATTTT
TRBV28	TRBJ1-5	TRBD1	-	CASSPPGTGREQPQHF	TGTGCCAGCAGTCCCCCGGGGACAGGGCGGGAGCAGCCCCAGCATTTT
TRBV12-5	TRBJ2-1	TRBD2	-	CASELKIWREGNEQFF	TGTGCTAGTGAATTGAAAATCTGGCGGGAGGGTAATGAGCAGTTCTTC
TRBV15	TRBJ2-3	-	-	CATSTRVGGPRTDTQYF	TGTGCCACCAGCACAAGAGTAGGGGGGCCTCGCACAGATACGCAGTATTTT
TRBV24-1	TRBJ2-7	-	-	CATSDLTRDGYEQYF	TGTGCCACCAGTGATTTGACGAGGGACGGCTACGAGCAGTACTTC
TRBV7-3	TRBJ2-7	TRBD2	-	CASSLSAGDQYEQYF	TGTGCCAGCAGCTTATCAGCGGGAGATCAATACGAGCAGTACTTC
TRBV30	TRBJ1-1	-	-	CAWSVRTNTEAFF	TGTGCCTGGAGTGTACGAACGAACACTGAAGCTTTCTTT
TRBV20-1	TRBJ2-7	-	once	CSARRVDEQYF	TGCAGTGCACGGAGGGTCGACGAGCAGTACTTC